Listed below are T cell receptor beta chains from one sample, sequenced in a study of vaccination and CD4 T cells after COVID-19. In TCRdb, the PCR reads were re-called with MiXCR into one record per CDR3 protein. This table holds fewer than 20,000 distinct CDR3 sequences, roughly 50% found once. These TCRs' antigens remain unknown. The sample comprised CD4+ T cells from blood, cultured in vitro. The receptors shown here come from a human donor who had recovered from COVID-19. Both conserved end residues are part of each CDR3.

>TRBJ2-7|TRBV11-3
CASSPVRGTYEQYF
>TRBJ1-5|TRBV9
CASSTGVGQPQHF
>TRBJ2-7|TRBV6-1
CASRTGVREQYF
>TRBJ2-1|TRBV4-1
CASSQGGNGGEQFF
>TRBJ1-1|TRBV30
CAWVPGHLMGKAFF
>TRBJ1-5|TRBV6-1
CATRAFSNQPQHF
>TRBJ1-1|TRBV7-2
CASSPVIGRMNTEAFF
>TRBJ1-4|TRBV20-1
CSADRLNEKLFF
>TRBJ1-1|TRBV21-1
CASSNCPRGGINTEAFF
>TRBJ2-3|TRBV10-3
CAIRTGTATDTQYF
>TRBJ2-1|TRBV18
CASSPGTGSWDEQFF
>TRBJ1-1|TRBV27
CASKGGGNTEAFF
>TRBJ1-1|TRBV6-5
CASSYPNTGGGIYEAFF
>TRBJ2-3|TRBV20-1
CSTDRGRQNTQYF
>TRBJ2-1|TRBV21-1
CASNWLAGARDNEQFF
>TRBJ2-5|TRBV15
CATSRVRLAQETQYF
>TRBJ2-5|TRBV7-3
CASSSTGYQETQYF
>TRBJ1-1|TRBV7-9
CASSIPGQSTEAFF
>TRBJ1-5|TRBV6-1
CASSPREGTLWYSNQPQHF
>TRBJ1-2|TRBV28
CASSSHGTARSGYTF
>TRBJ2-1|TRBV18
CASSRDRTYNEQFF
>TRBJ2-5|TRBV2
CASSHRTSGSEETQYF
>TRBJ2-1|TRBV28
CASSPPPIAPGYNEQFF
>TRBJ2-6|TRBV19
CASGTFTSGANVLTF
>TRBJ2-2|TRBV2
CASSVGQGNTGELFF
>TRBJ2-1|TRBV20-1
CSSTSGTESYNEQFF
>TRBJ2-2|TRBV6-1
CASSQTSGRADTGELFF
>TRBJ2-2|TRBV5-1
CASSAGVDTGELFF
>TRBJ1-5|TRBV12-3/TRBV12-4
CASTPDRGGPYSNQPQHF
>TRBJ1-1|TRBV20-1
CSVRQGTEAFF
>TRBJ2-5|TRBV7-9
CASAYRVQETQYF
>TRBJ2-7|TRBV14
CASSTGAGNEQYF
>TRBJ1-5|TRBV6-5
CASSLEKGESNQPQHF
>TRBJ1-2|TRBV5-1
CASSLEAGSYGYTF